Shown below are 24 T cell receptor beta chains from a single sample sequenced in a study of T cells in Graves' hyperthyroidism and ophthalmopathy. Regions amplified from RNA transcripts were the TCR beta CDR3 regions. Researchers ran a first-round RT-PCR on the TCR CDR3 using the HTBI primer set. Via MiXCR, TCRdb re-called the multiplex PCR reads, giving one row per CDR3 protein. Seen here are 500,000 to 550,000 distinct CDR3 sequences, 15% to 20% observed once, and the top ten hold less than 55%. Sequenced input: blood. The receptors originated from a man aged 35-49 years with Graves' ophthalmopathy.

The J gene is TRBJ1-5, the V gene TRBV7-2, with a weak D call TRBD1 (5 bases). V was trimmed by 0 bases and J by 7 bases, leaving 13 bases between them. Germline values: CDR1 SGHTA, CDR2 FQGNSA. The CDR3 length is 15 residues. This chain's CDR3 is CASSLAAGSYQPQHF. CDR3 DNA sequence: TGTGCCAGCAGCTTAGCGGCAGGGTCCTACCAGCCCCAGCATTTT.

In this sample, this clonotype turned up many times. The chain couples TRBV10-2 to TRBJ1-1; the D is unclear. CDR3 length: 12 residues. Trimming stripped 0 bases from V and 7 bases from J, with 6 bases between. Germline V CDR1 and CDR2: WSHSY, SAAADI. The CDR3: CASSESNYEAFF. The CDR3 DNA is TGCGCCAGCAGTGAGTCTAACTATGAAGCTTTCTTT.

This clonotype was counted many times. The J gene is TRBJ2-1, the V gene TRBV11-2; unclear D gene. The CDR3 runs to 13 residues. Per the germline V gene, CDR1 is SGHAT and CDR2 is FQNNGV. Trimming cost V 1 base and J 8 bases, with 9 bases left between them. The CDR3 DNA follows: TGTGCCAGCAGCTTAGTTGGACGGGATGAGCAGTTCTTC. Protein: CASSLVGRDEQFF.

This clonotype was seen a handful of times. The chain is built from TRBV6-1 and TRBJ1-2; a weak D match, TRBD1 (5 bases). CDR3 length: 14 residues. Trimming shortened V by 4 bases and J by 3 bases, and 12 bases separated the two germline ends. CDR1 and CDR2 from the germline V gene are MNHNS and SASEGT. The CDR3 DNA sequence: TGTGCCAGCAGTGGGGACCGGGGGGACTATGGCTACACCTTC. This gives the protein CASSGDRGDYGYTF.

The chain combines TRBV5-8 with TRBJ2-1, with 8 bases matching TRBD2. Germline assignment: CDR1 SGHTS and CDR2 YDEGEE. The CDR3 contains 14 residues. After removal of 6 bases from V and 8 bases from J, the junction contained 10 bases not matched to a gene. CDR3 sequence reads: CASTSGGGGDEQFF. DNA of the CDR3: TGTGCCAGCACCTCCGGGGGGGGAGGGGATGAGCAGTTCTTC.

This clonotype was observed a handful of times. The gene calls are TRBV9 and TRBJ2-5; perhaps TRBD1 as D (5 bases). The germline V gene encodes CDR1 SGDLS and CDR2 YYNGEE. This CDR3 comprises 17 residues. Trimming cost V 1 base and J 2 bases, with 18 bases left between them. The CDR3 DNA follows: TGTGCCAGCAGCGTAAATCCCCTACTTCAGGGACAAGAGACCCAGTACTTC. Translation: CASSVNPLLQGQETQYF. The full variable domain, with the rest looked up from reference TRBV9 and TRBJ2-5, is DSGVTQTPKHLITATGQRVTLRCSPRSGDLSVYWYQQSLDQGLQFLIQYYNGEERAKGNILERFSAQQFPDLHSELNLSSLELGDSALYFCASSVNPLLQGQETQYFGPGTRLLVL.

Remarks on this clonotype: This may come from a read error, since a much larger clone is one base off. Since no conserved phenylalanine or tryptophan closes the CDR3, a read error is the likely cause. The chain has TRBV6-9 and TRBJ2-5, with 9 positions matching TRBD2. Germline V lookup: CDR1 MNHGY, CDR2 SVAAGI. Trimming took 3 bases from V and 3 from J; bases not matched to a gene: 8. CDR3 length: 16 amino acids. The CDR3 sequence: CASSYESASGEETQYS. The CDR3 DNA is TGTGCCAGCAGTTACGAATCGGCTAGCGGGGAAGAGACCCAGTACTCC.

The CDR3 DNA reads TGTGCCAGCAGTTCACGGACGGTTACCTACGAGCAGTACTTC. As protein: CASSSRTVTYEQYF. The chain joins TRBV27 to TRBJ2-7; no clear D. The V end lost 4 bases, the J end lost 2 bases, and 12 bases lay between the germline ends. Germline V gene sequence: CDR1 MNHEY, CDR2 SMNVEV (reference sequence). This CDR3 contains 14 residues.

The DNA for the CDR3 is TGTGCCAGCAGTTACTCGGAGGACAGTTACAATTCACCCCTCCACTTT. As protein: CASSYSEDSYNSPLHF. The chain carries TRBV6-5 and TRBJ1-6, with D possibly being TRBD1 (6 bases). CDR3 length equals 16 residues. Germline CDR1 reads MNHEY; CDR2 reads SVGAGI. Trimming left V 0 bases short and J 7 bases short, with 13 bases between.

V is TRBV11-2 and J is TRBJ1-2, with D unclear. The germline V gene has CDR1 SGHAT and CDR2 FQNNGV. V lost 4 bases and J 2 bases, leaving 14 bases between the germline ends. This CDR3 is built from 15 residues. CDR3: CASSYMPVVNYGYTF. The CDR3 region has the DNA TGTGCCAGCAGCTACATGCCCGTTGTCAACTATGGCTACACCTTC.

Ten or more counts support this clonotype. The V gene is TRBV5-1, the J gene TRBJ1-1; maybe TRBD1 (5 bases). V was shortened by 1 base and J by 6 bases, with 7 bases between the two germline ends. CDR3 size: 12 residues. Germline lookup yields CDR1 SGHRS and CDR2 YFSETQ. The chain's CDR3 is CASSLSGPEAFF. In DNA form, the CDR3 reads TGCGCCAGCAGCTTGTCAGGGCCTGAAGCTTTCTTT.

CDR3 region: CASRELAGSEQFF. Here the CDR3 DNA reads TGTGCCAGCAGAGAACTAGCGGGCAGTGAGCAGTTCTTC. The chain employs TRBV7-9 and TRBJ2-1, with 9 bases lining up with TRBD2. V was pared by 6 bases and J by 9 bases, with 6 bases of the junction left unmatched. CDR3 length equals 13 residues. Germline V lookup: CDR1 SEHNR, CDR2 FQNEAQ (reference sequence). Variable domain in full (rest from reference TRBV7-9 and TRBJ2-1): DTGVSQNPRHKITKRGQNVTFRCDPISEHNRLYWYRQTLGQGPEFLTYFQNEAQLEKSRLLSDRFSAERPKGSFSTLEIQRTEQGDSAMYLCASRELAGSEQFFGPGTRLTVL.

This clonotype was seen at least ten times. The J gene is TRBJ2-5, the V gene TRBV5-1; the D gene could be TRBD1 or TRBD2 (5 bases each). The CDR3 runs 15 residues. Between the trimmed V and J ends, which lost 2 bases and 0 bases, there was a span of 11 bases. Per the germline V gene, CDR1 is SGHRS and CDR2 is YFSETQ. Here the CDR3 reads CASSLAGANQETQYF. The CDR3 region has the DNA TGCGCCAGCAGCTTAGCCGGGGCGAACCAAGAGACCCAGTACTTC.

V usage is TRBV5-1 and J usage is TRBJ2-5, with TRBD1 matching 9 bases. CDR1 and CDR2 (germline): SGHRS, YFSETQ. Losses at the gene ends were 2 bases for V and 3 bases for J; bases not matched to a gene: 2. The length of the CDR3 is 14 residues. The CDR3 here is CASSFGQGKETQYF. The CDR3 DNA reads as TGCGCCAGCAGCTTCGGACAGGGGAAAGAGACCCAGTACTTC.

The chain links TRBV4-1 to TRBJ1-1; D remains ambiguous. V lost 3 bases and J 4 bases, leaving 12 bases between the germline ends. The germline gives CDR1 MGHRA, CDR2 YSYEKL. The length of the CDR3 is 14 residues. CDR3 sequence reads: CASSHEGTGTEAFF. For the CDR3, the DNA is TGCGCCAGCAGCCACGAAGGAACGGGCACTGAAGCTTTCTTT.

This clonotype was detected only a few times. V is TRBV4-2 and J is TRBJ2-2; no clear D gene. The V gene lost 0 bases and the J gene lost 7 bases, with 15 bases spanning the gap. CDR3 length: 16 amino acids. Looked up from germline, CDR1 is LGHNA and CDR2 is YNFKEQ. The CDR3 protein is CASSQDLPALGGELFF. In DNA, the CDR3 is TGTGCCAGCAGCCAAGATTTGCCAGCCCTCGGCGGGGAGCTGTTTTTT.

This clonotype appeared many times. This rearrangement joins TRBV28 to TRBJ1-1; D remains unclear. Germline CDR1 and CDR2: MDHEN and SYDVKM. V lost 0 bases, J lost 1 base, and 9 bases lay in between. The CDR3 contains 15 residues. CDR3 residues: CASSLWPGPNTEAFF. The CDR3 bases are TGTGCCAGCAGTTTATGGCCCGGGCCGAACACTGAAGCTTTCTTT.

This clonotype was seen more than once but under ten times. The J gene is TRBJ1-1, the V gene TRBV6-1, with D possibly TRBD1 on 6 matching bases. Trimming removed 8 bases from V and 4 bases from J, with 17 bases in between. The CDR3 totals 14 residues. Per the germline V gene, CDR1 is MNHNS and CDR2 is SASEGT. This chain's CDR3 is CASSRGAAFTEAFF. The CDR3 DNA sequence: TGTGCCAGCTCTAGGGGGGCGGCTTTCACTGAAGCTTTCTTT.

CDR3 region: CASSSMGGDQETQYF. The CDR3 coding sequence is TGTGCCAGCAGCTCCATGGGGGGGGACCAAGAGACCCAGTACTTC. This chain connects TRBV5-5 to TRBJ2-5; 7 bases match TRBD2. From germline, CDR1 is SGHKS and CDR2 YYEKEE (reference sequence). V shed 3 bases, J shed 0 bases, and the junction held 5 bases outside the gene matches. The CDR3 extends over 15 amino acids. Drawing the rest from reference TRBV5-5 and TRBJ2-5, the complete variable domain is DAGVTQSPTHLIKTRGQQVTLRCSPISGHKSVSWYQQVLGQGPQFIFQYYEKEERGRGNFPDRFSARQFPNYSSELNVNALLLGDSALYLCASSSMGGDQETQYFGPGTRLLVL.

Notes on this clonotype: Since a much larger clone is just one base distant, this may be a read error. V usage is TRBV28 and J usage is TRBJ1-1; 7 bases match TRBD1. CDR1 and CDR2 (germline): MDHEN, SYDVKM. There are 15 residues in the CDR3. CDR3: CASSLPQGGFTGAFF. CDR3 bases: TGTGCCAGCAGTTTGCCCCAAGGGGGCTTCACTGGAGCTTTCTTT.

This clonotype was recorded at least ten times. The chain recombines TRBV12-3 or TRBV12-4 with TRBJ1-5, with D possibly TRBD1 on 5 matching bases. V was pared by 6 bases and J by 6 bases, with 12 bases between. This CDR3 contains 13 residues. This CDR3 is CASSFQGRQPQHF. For the CDR3, the DNA is TGTGCCAGCAGCTTCCAGGGTCGTCAGCCCCAGCATTTT.

This clonotype was seen more than once but under ten times. The chain couples TRBV19 to TRBJ2-5; 8 bases align to TRBD2. Germline loops: CDR1 LNHDA, CDR2 SQIVND (reference sequence). The CDR3 loop spans 14 amino acids. Trimming removed 5 bases from V and 4 bases from J; junction bases left unmatched: 6. CDR3 nucleotides: TGTGCCAGTAGTCACTCGGGGGGGATAGAGACCCAGTACTTC. Amino acid sequence: CASSHSGGIETQYF. The variable domain in full, completed from reference TRBV19 and TRBJ2-5, reads DGGITQSPKYLFRKEGQNVTLSCEQNLNHDAMYWYRQDPGQGLRLIYYSQIVNDFQKGDIAEGYSVSREKKESFPLTVTSAQKNPTAFYLCASSHSGGIETQYFGPGTRLLVL.

The chain joins TRBV7-2 to TRBJ1-2, with D unresolved. Germline-derived CDR1 and CDR2 are SGHTA and FQGNSA. V was pared by 4 bases and J by 2 bases, with 14 bases between. The CDR3 runs to 15 residues. This CDR3 is CASSSSWALNYGYTF. The CDR3 coding sequence is TGTGCCAGCAGCTCATCCTGGGCCTTGAACTATGGCTACACCTTC.

This chain joins TRBV15 and TRBJ2-7; 9 nucleotides align to TRBD1. Germline loops: CDR1 LNHNV, CDR2 YYDKDF (reference sequence). V lost 6 bases and J lost 4; bases outside the gene matches: 4. The CDR3 is 13 residues long. CDR3 sequence: CATRTTGGYEQYF. The DNA of the CDR3 is TGTGCCACCAGGACGACAGGGGGGTACGAGCAGTACTTC.